These 5 T cell receptor beta chains were all obtained from the same sample, sequenced in a study of cytomegalovirus exposure and HLA in healthy donors. PCR involved 60 Vbeta and 13 Jbeta primers. Sequenced by immunoSEQ multiplex PCR; TCRdb stores in-frame clones only, minus some. The sample has 180,000 or so clones, 65% to 85% seen once. The sequenced sample was PBMCs. The receptors come from a girl between 5 and 17 years old in good health and CMV-seropositive.

In its sample, this clone was seen a few times. This chain links TRBV14 with TRBJ2-6, with D possibly TRBD2 on 6 matching bases. The CDR3 extends over 20 amino acids. V gave up 0 bases and J gave up 1 base, with 19 bases separating them. CDR1 and CDR2 from the germline V gene are SGHDN and FVKESK. The CDR3 DNA is TGTGCCAGCAGCCAAGATGTCATTTGGGACTCCTCATCTGGGGCCAACGTCCTGACTTTC. Encoded protein: CASSQDVIWDSSSGANVLTF.

This chain connects TRBV19 to TRBJ2-2, with D possibly TRBD2 on 6 matching bases. This CDR3 spans 15 amino acids. CDR1 and CDR2 (germline): LNHDA, SQIVND (reference sequence). V lost 8 bases to trimming and J lost 0 bases, with 13 bases between them. The CDR3 spells CASSGAGTNTGELFF. CDR3 nucleotides: TGTGCCAGTTCCGGAGCGGGTACGAACACCGGGGAGCTGTTTTTT.

This chain connects TRBV5-6 to TRBJ2-1; D gene unclear. V was pared by 0 bases and J by 7 bases, with 14 bases between. Germline CDR1 SGHDT, CDR2 YYEEEE. CDR3 length: 15 amino acids. The CDR3 nucleotides read TGTGCCAGCAGCTTGGGCTTTTACCGAGAGAATGAGCAGTTCTTC. Translation gives CASSLGFYRENEQFF.

With respect to this clone: The junction departs from germline at one end; a sequencing error may be responsible. Different DNA sequences within this sample yield the same CDR3. The J gene is TRBJ2-1, the V gene TRBV6-6; D is undetermined. Germline CDR1 is MNHNY and CDR2 is SVGAGI (reference sequence). The CDR3 runs 12 residues. The CDR3 loop reads CASSYSSNEQFF. The DNA of the CDR3 is TGTGCCAGCAGTTACTCCTCCAATGAGCAGTTCTTC.

The chain carries TRBV5-4 and TRBJ2-5; 7 nucleotides line up with TRBD1. This CDR3 has 17 residues. Per the germline V gene, CDR1 is SGHNT and CDR2 is YYREEE (reference sequence). Losses at the gene ends were 4 bases for V and 1 base for J; bases not matched to a gene: 13. In DNA, the CDR3 is TGTGCCAGCAGCCAATTGGGACAGCGGAAATTCCAAGAGACCCAGTACTTC. Translation: CASSQLGQRKFQETQYF. Full variable domain (outside the CDR3, taken from reference TRBV5-4 and TRBJ2-5): ETGVTQSPTHLIKTRGQQVTLRCSSQSGHNTVSWYQQALGQGPQFIFQYYREEENGRGNFPPRFSGLQFPNYSSELNVNALELDDSALYLCASSQLGQRKFQETQYFGPGTRLLVL.